This T cell receptor (beta chain) came from a study of T-cell reconstitution after alpha-beta-depleted transplantation in children. Points from the study as a whole: Recipient T cells and thymic progenitors that survived gave rise to the high TCRbeta diversity observed at day 60 in some patients. Reportedly, only several hundred clones from non-depleted graft cells drove alpha-beta T-cell counts at about two months.

The CDR3 loop spans 18 amino acids. Trimming removed 0 bases from V and 5 bases from J, with 21 bases in between. CDR1 is SGDLS, CDR2 YYNGEE, per germline. The authors prepared the TCRbeta library with unique molecular identifiers. TCRdb itself ran the PCR reads through MiXCR, one entry per CDR3 protein. The sample comprises about 600,000 distinct CDR3 sequences, approximately 13% of which are singletons, and about 2.2% rests with the top ten. Regarding this clonotype: As yet, its antigen is unknown.

The sequenced sample was PBMCs, mostly from graft donor cells, obtained 360 days after TCRalphabeta/CD19-depleted stem cell transplant. The sequence derives from a male patient aged 10-17 years who had a stem cell transplant for acute myeloid leukemia, so the T cells may come from the graft donor. V and J are TRBV9 and TRBJ2-1; D is uncertain. In nucleotides, the CDR3 is TGTGCCAGCAGCGTAGTTTGGAATGGAGTCAGTGGGCACAATGAGCAGTTCTTC. Translation gives CASSVVWNGVSGHNEQFF.